The rows below give T cell receptor beta chains drawn from one sample of a study of shared clonotypes between healthy human individuals. Some clones are missing from TCRdb's copy, which holds only in-frame ones; the method was immunoSEQ multiplex PCR. Here the sample spans 2 million to 2.5 million clones, approximately 95% being singletons. The sequenced sample was naive CD4+ T cells from PBMCs. The receptors here all came from a young man in good health. Some clones in this sample may be carry-over from other donors' samples. Each CDR3 is given with its conserved first and last residue. The D gene is left open where the match is weak. Some rows have no size entry. The others give once, few or many, or a class for an expanded clone.

V: TRBV6-1; D: NA; size: NA; length: 13; J: TRBJ1-2; CDR3: CASSEGGVHGYTF; DNA: TGTGCCAGCAGTGAAGGGGGGGTACATGGCTACACCTTC
V: TRBV5-1; D: TRBD1; size: NA; length: 14; J: TRBJ1-2; CDR3: CASSTGQAYYGYTF; DNA: TGCGCCAGCAGCACGGGACAGGCATACTATGGCTACACCTTC
V: TRBV30; D: NA; size: NA; length: 12; J: TRBJ2-7; CDR3: CAWTDRNYEQYF; DNA: TGTGCCTGGACCGACAGAAACTACGAGCAGTACTTC
V: TRBV27; D: NA; size: NA; length: 14; J: TRBJ2-3; CDR3: CASSPRLGTDTQYF; DNA: TGTGCCAGCAGTCCGCGGCTGGGGACAGATACGCAGTATTTT
V: TRBV5-1; D: TRBD1; size: NA; length: 14; J: TRBJ2-7; CDR3: CARRGQGGTYEQYF; DNA: TGCGCCAGAAGGGGACAGGGGGGAACCTACGAGCAGTACTTC
V: TRBV7-2; D: TRBD1; size: once; length: 16; J: TRBJ1-2; CDR3: CASSLAPGRGIYGYTF; DNA: TGTGCCAGCAGCTTAGCGCCTGGCAGGGGGATCTATGGCTACACCTTC
V: TRBV15; D: TRBD1; size: NA; length: 20; J: TRBJ2-3; CDR3: CATSRTTGAAETTITDTQYF; DNA: TGTGCCACCAGCAGGACGACAGGGGCCGCTGAGACTACCATCACAGATACGCAGTATTTT
V: TRBV11-3; D: TRBD2; size: NA; length: 15; J: TRBJ2-1; CDR3: CASSLDAGGYNEQFF; DNA: TGTGCCAGCAGCTTAGATGCGGGGGGCTACAATGAGCAGTTCTTC
V: TRBV28; D: NA; size: NA; length: 15; J: TRBJ1-5; CDR3: CASSWGPGAGQPQHF; DNA: TGTGCCAGCAGTTGGGGGCCAGGAGCGGGACAGCCCCAGCATTTT
V: TRBV14; D: NA; size: NA; length: 14; J: TRBJ1-5; CDR3: CASSQAGRHQPQHF; DNA: TGTGCCAGCAGCCAAGCGGGCAGGCATCAGCCCCAGCATTTT
V: TRBV5-4; D: TRBD1; size: NA; length: 15; J: TRBJ2-7; CDR3: CASSLQTGGLYEQYF; DNA: TGTGCCAGCAGCTTACAGACAGGGGGCCTCTACGAGCAGTACTTC
V: TRBV7-9; D: TRBD2; size: NA; length: 19; J: TRBJ2-5; CDR3: CASSYGTSGTWEPQETQYF; DNA: TGTGCCAGCAGCTACGGGACTAGCGGGACCTGGGAGCCCCAAGAGACCCAGTACTTC
V: TRBV28; D: TRBD1; size: NA; length: 15; J: TRBJ1-3; CDR3: CASSLYRDRGNTIYF; DNA: TGTGCCAGCAGTCTTTACCGGGACAGGGGAAACACCATATATTTT
V: TRBV28; D: TRBD2; size: once; length: 16; J: TRBJ2-3; CDR3: CASRTTSGRAGDTQYF; DNA: TGTGCCAGCAGGACCACTAGCGGGAGGGCCGGAGATACGCAGTATTTT
V: TRBV7-2; D: TRBD1; size: NA; length: 13; J: TRBJ2-7; CDR3: CASSFQTGNEQYF; DNA: TGTGCCAGCAGCTTCCAGACAGGGAACGAGCAGTACTTC
V: TRBV28; D: NA; size: NA; length: 16; J: TRBJ2-1; CDR3: CASSSYGTDHYNEQFF; DNA: TGTGCCAGCAGTTCATACGGGACTGACCACTACAATGAGCAGTTCTTC
V: TRBV28; D: NA; size: NA; length: 12; J: TRBJ1-1; CDR3: CAIQDQGTEAFF; DNA: TGTGCCATACAGGACCAGGGGACTGAAGCTTTCTTT
V: TRBV7-9; D: NA; size: NA; length: 13; J: TRBJ2-5; CDR3: CASRQTGVATQYF; DNA: TGTGCCAGCAGGCAAACGGGAGTTGCAACCCAGTACTTC
V: TRBV7-9; D: TRBD2; size: NA; length: 15; J: TRBJ2-2; CDR3: CASSLREGNTGELFF; DNA: TGTGCCAGCAGCCTAAGGGAGGGGAACACCGGGGAGCTGTTTTTT
V: TRBV2; D: NA; size: NA; length: 14; J: TRBJ1-5; CDR3: CASSDGDRNQPQHF; DNA: TGTGCCAGCAGTGATGGTGACAGGAATCAGCCCCAGCATTTT